This T cell receptor (beta chain) was sequenced for a study of OX40 agonist ivuxolimab in advanced cancers. Turning to the overall study: Ivuxolimab was an agonistic, fully human IgG2 monoclonal antibody directed against OX40 (CD134), a costimulatory receptor. Intravenous ivuxolimab was administered to patients every 2 weeks at six dose levels: 0.01, 0.1, 0.3, 1.5, 3 and 10 mg/kg. Of the roughly 50 dose-escalation patients, hepatocellular carcinoma was present in approximately 20, melanoma in around 15, renal cell carcinoma in 9 and head and neck cancer in 9. In the dose-escalation cohort, around 80% of patients were male, and the mean age was around 60 years with a range of roughly 20 to 80. Patients were allowed to have had prior anti-PD-1, anti-PD-L1 or anti-CTLA-4 therapy, and 40% of the dose-escalation patients had been treated with checkpoint inhibitors. Partial responses occurred in three dose-escalation patients: two with cutaneous melanoma and one with hepatocellular carcinoma. Peripheral TCRbeta sequencing was intended to test whether TCR sequence diversity was altered and clonal T-cell expansion was caused by ivuxolimab. The paper reports the monotherapy dose-escalation portion (N ≈ 50 patients) of the phase I ivuxolimab trial. Paper-wide results and their limitations: In the 0.1-3.0 mg/kg groups, partial responders had among the lowest normalized peripheral clonal expansion, particularly in CD8+ T cells. Low levels of normalized T-cell clonal expansion were also shown by some nonresponding patients. After ivuxolimab, CD8+ T cells had more expanded clones than CD4+ T cells on average. The antigen specificity of the clonally expanded peripheral T cells was not determined. At doses of 0.1 to 3.0 mg/kg, clonal expansion of both CD4+ and CD8+ blood T cells was observed from baseline to week 6.

Based on the germline V gene, the CDR1 and CDR2 sequences are WSHSY and SAAADI. From the cysteine up to the phenylalanine, the CDR3 has a length of 16 residues. Only CDR3 DNA is held: 48 bases, read in frame from base 1. Trimming at the junction amounts to 10 bases on V and 1 base on J, and the germline ends lie 22 bases apart. Patients with autoimmune disease history or receiving systemic immunosuppression were excluded from the trial. Peripheral blood for TCR sequencing was collected from all dose cohorts at baseline, on cycle 4 day 1, and on cycle 7 day 1. The samples were taken from a phase I, first-in-human, multicenter, open-label dose-escalation trial of ivuxolimab. Adults with locally advanced or metastatic melanoma, renal cell carcinoma, hepatocellular carcinoma or head and neck squamous cell carcinoma were enrolled in the trial. CD4+ and CD8+ T cells were sorted separately from peripheral blood before TCR sequencing.

Genomic DNA was isolated from the sorted cells so that the TCRbeta CDR3 region could be sequenced. TCRbeta CDR3 regions were sequenced using the immunoSEQ Assay. Entries here come from immuneACCESS through TCRdb and include only in-frame sequences with V and J called. Some clones fail to appear in such tables; in the studies checked, an unresolved V gene covers under half of the shortfall, and the cause of the remainder is unknown. The sample profile shows approximately 70,000 clones; about 85% of them were found once. Roughly 1.3% of the sample comes from the top ten. As for this clone: Its recognized antigen is unknown. Base qualities are not at hand, and no much larger clone is one base apart.

Here the sequenced sample was CD4+ or CD8+ T cells sorted from blood, taken in a trial of the OX40 agonist ivuxolimab. The TCR originated in an adult with an advanced solid tumor such as melanoma, head and neck, liver or kidney cancer. The chain couples TRBV10-2 to TRBJ1-1; the D gene is perhaps TRBD1, on 6 matching bases. The encoded CDR3 is CATQPLEGGGNTEAFF. The DNA sequence follows: TGCGCCACCCAGCCCCTTGAGGGAGGGGGGAACACTGAAGCTTTCTTT.